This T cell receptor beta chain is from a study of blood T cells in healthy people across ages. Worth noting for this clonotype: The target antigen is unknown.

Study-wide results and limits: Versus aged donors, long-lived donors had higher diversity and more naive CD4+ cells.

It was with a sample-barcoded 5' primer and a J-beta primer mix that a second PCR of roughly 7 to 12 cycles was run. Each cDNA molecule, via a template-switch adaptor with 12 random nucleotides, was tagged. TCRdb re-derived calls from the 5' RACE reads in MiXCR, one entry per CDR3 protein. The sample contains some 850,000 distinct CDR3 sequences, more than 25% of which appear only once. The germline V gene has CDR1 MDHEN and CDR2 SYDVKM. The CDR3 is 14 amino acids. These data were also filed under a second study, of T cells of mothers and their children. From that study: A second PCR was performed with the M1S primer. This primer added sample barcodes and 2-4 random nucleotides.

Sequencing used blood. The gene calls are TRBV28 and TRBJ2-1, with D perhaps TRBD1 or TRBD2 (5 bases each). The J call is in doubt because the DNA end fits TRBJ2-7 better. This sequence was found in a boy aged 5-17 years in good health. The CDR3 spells CASSPGTRYGKQYF. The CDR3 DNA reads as TGTGCCAGCAGTCCCGGGACCCGGTACGGCAAGCAGTACTTC.